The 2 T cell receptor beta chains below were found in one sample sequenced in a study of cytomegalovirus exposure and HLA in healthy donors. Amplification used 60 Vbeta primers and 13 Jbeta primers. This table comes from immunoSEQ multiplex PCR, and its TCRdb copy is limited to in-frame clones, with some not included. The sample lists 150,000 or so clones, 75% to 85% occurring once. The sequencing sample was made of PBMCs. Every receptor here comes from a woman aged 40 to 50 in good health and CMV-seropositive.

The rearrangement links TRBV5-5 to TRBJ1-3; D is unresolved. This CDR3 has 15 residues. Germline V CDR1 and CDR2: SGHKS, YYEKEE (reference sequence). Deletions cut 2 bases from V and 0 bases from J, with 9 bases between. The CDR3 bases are TGTGCCAGCAGCTTTCAAACAGTCTCTGGAAACACCATATATTTT. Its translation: CASSFQTVSGNTIYF.

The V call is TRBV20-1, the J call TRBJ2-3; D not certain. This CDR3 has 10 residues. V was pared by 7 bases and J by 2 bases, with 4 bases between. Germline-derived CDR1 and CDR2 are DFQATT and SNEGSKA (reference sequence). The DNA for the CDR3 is TGCAGTGGGCTCACAGATACGCAGTATTTT. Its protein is CSGLTDTQYF.